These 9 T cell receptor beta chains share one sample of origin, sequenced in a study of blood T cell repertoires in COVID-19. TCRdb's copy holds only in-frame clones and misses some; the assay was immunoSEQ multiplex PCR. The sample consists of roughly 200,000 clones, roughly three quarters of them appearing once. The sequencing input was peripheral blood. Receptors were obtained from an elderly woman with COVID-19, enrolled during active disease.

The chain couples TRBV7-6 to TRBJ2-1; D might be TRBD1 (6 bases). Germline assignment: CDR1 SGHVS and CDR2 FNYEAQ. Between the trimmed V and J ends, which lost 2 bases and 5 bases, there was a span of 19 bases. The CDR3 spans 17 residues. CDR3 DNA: TGTGCCAGCAGCTTATCCATCGCGACAGGAGCTAACAATGAGCAGTTCTTC. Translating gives CASSLSIATGANNEQFF.

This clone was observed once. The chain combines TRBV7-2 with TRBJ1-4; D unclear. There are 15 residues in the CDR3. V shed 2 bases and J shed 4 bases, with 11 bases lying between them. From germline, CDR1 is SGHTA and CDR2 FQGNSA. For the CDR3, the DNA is TGTGCCAGCAGCTTAAATGGCGGCCTTAATGAAAAACTGTTTTTT. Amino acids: CASSLNGGLNEKLFF.

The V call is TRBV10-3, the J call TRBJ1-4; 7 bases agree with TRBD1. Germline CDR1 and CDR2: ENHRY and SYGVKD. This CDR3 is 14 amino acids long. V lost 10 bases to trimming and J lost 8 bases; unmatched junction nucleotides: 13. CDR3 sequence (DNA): TGTGCCACCAAAGAGACAGGGCTGGGGGAAAAACTGTTTTTT. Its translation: CATKETGLGEKLFF.

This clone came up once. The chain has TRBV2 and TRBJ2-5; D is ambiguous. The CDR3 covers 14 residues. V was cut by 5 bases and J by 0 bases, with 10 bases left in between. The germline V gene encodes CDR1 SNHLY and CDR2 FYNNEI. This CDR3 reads CASSSDKYQETQYF. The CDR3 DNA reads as TGTGCCAGCAGTTCCGACAAATACCAAGAGACCCAGTACTTC. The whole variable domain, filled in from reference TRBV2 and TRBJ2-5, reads EPEVTQTPSHQVTQMGQEVILRCVPISNHLYFYWYRQILGQKVEFLVSFYNNEISEKSEIFDDQFSVERPDGSNFTLKIRSTKLEDSAMYFCASSSDKYQETQYFGPGTRLLVL.

The CDR3: CASSKESGGAYEQYF. The CDR3 region has the DNA TGTGCCAGCAGCAAAGAGAGCGGGGGGGCTTACGAGCAGTACTTC. The chain combines TRBV21-1 with TRBJ2-7; TRBD2 is taken as the D call from the table, unchecked against the DNA. TRBV21-1 is given as a pseudogene. This CDR3 is 15 amino acids long.

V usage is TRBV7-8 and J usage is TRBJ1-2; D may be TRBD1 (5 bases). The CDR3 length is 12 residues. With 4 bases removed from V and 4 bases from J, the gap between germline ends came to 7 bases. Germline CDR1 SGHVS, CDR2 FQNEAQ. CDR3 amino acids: CASSSTVYGYTF. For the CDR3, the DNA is TGTGCCAGCAGCTCGACAGTCTATGGCTACACCTTC.

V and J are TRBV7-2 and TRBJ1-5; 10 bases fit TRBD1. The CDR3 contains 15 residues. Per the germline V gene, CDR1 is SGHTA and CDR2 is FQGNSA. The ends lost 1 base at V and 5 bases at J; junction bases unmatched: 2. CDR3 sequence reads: CASSLGGQGHQPQHF. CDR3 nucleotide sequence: TGTGCCAGCAGCTTAGGGGGACAGGGGCATCAGCCCCAGCATTTT.

The CDR3 DNA sequence: TGTGCCAGCAGCCAAGAAGGGACAGGGGTGGGTGGCTACACCTTC. As protein: CASSQEGTGVGGYTF. The V call is TRBV4-2, the J call TRBJ1-2, with TRBD1 matching 10 bases. Germline CDR1 and CDR2: LGHNA and YNFKEQ. The CDR3 totals 15 residues. Unmatched junction bases numbered 5, after V lost 0 bases and J lost 7 bases.

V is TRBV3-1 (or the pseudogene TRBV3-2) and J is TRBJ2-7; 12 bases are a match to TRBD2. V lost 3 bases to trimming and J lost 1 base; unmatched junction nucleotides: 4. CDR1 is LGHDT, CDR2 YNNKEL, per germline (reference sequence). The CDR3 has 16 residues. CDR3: CASSHWTSGISYEQYF. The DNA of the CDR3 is TGTGCCAGCAGCCACTGGACTAGCGGGATTTCCTACGAGCAGTACTTC.